This T cell receptor (beta chain) derives from a study of early T cells in non-severe SARS-CoV-2 infection. Across the study: Chains from this unsorted whole-blood bulk RNA could not be paired. General observations from the study: The VDJdb matching leaned toward anti-spike CD8 responses and overlooked private and CD4 specificities.

Each single cDNA molecule received a unique molecular identifier. TCRdb used MiXCR to reprocess the 5' RACE reads, holding one entry per CDR3 protein. In the table there are tens of thousands of distinct CDR3 sequences, over 9% of which are singletons. This CDR3 is 16 amino acids long. With V trimmed by 5 bases and J by 4 bases, 7 bases remained unmatched. CDR1 and CDR2 from the germline V gene are SEHNR and FQNEAQ (reference sequence). A word on this clonotype: Its antigen is unidentified.

The receptor's source is an adult who was a healthcare worker with PCR-confirmed SARS-CoV-2 infection or an uninfected control (not recorded which). The material sequenced was whole blood, taken at baseline. This sequence joins TRBV7-9 and TRBJ2-5, with 13 nucleotides matching TRBD2. The CDR3 DNA reads TGTGCCAGCAGCCCCGGGACTAGCGGGGCCCTAGAGACCCAGTACTTC. The encoded protein is CASSPGTSGALETQYF.